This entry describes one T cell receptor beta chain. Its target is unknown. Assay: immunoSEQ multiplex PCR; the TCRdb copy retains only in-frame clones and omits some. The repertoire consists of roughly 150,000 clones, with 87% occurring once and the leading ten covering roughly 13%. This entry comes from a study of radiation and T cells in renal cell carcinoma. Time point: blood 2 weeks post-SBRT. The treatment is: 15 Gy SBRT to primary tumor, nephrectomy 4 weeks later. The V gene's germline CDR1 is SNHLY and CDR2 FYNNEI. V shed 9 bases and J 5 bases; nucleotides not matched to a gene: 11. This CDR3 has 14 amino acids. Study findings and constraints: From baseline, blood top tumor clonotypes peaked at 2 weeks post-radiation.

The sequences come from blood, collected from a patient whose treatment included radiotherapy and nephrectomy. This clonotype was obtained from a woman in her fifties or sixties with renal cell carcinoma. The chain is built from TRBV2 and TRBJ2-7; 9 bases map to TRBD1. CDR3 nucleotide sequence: TGTGCCAGTAATGTCAAGGGACAGGGAGACGAGCAGTACTTC. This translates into CASNVKGQGDEQYF.